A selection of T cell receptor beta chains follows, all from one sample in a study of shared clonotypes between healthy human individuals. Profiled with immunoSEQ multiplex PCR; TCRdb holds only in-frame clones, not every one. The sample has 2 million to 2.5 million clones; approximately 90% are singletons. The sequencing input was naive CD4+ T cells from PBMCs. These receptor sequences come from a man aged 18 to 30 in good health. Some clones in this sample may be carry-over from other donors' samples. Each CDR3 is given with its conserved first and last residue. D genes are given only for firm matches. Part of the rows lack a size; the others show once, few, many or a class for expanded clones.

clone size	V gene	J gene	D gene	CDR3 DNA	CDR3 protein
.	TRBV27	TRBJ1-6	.	TGTGCCAGCAGTTTACGCCCGGACGGAACGAAATCACCCCTCCACTTT	CASSLRPDGTKSPLHF
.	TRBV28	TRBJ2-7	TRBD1	TGTGCCAGCAGGGACAGGGACGAGCAGTACTTC	CASRDRDEQYF
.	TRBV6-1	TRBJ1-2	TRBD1	TGTGCCAACGGACAGGCTGGGTATGGCTACACCTTC	CANGQAGYGYTF
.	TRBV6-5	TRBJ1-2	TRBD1	TGTGCCAGCTCGACAGGGGCGGGTGGCTACACCTTC	CASSTGAGGYTF
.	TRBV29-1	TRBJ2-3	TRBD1	TGCAGCGTCGGGACAGGACCTTATCCTAGCACAGATACGCAGTATTTT	CSVGTGPYPSTDTQYF
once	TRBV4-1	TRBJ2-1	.	TGCGCCAGCAGCCAAGAACCAGGCGGCGGGAATGAGCAGTTCTTC	CASSQEPGGGNEQFF
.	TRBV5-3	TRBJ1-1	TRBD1	TGTGCCAGAAGCCTCCGACAGGGGTGGAACACTGAAGCTTTCTTT	CARSLRQGWNTEAFF
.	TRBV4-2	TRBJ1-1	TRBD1	TGTGCCAGCAGCCTGCCGGGACAGGGGTACACTGAAGCTTTCTTT	CASSLPGQGYTEAFF
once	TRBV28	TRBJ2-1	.	TGTGCCAGCAGTTTAGTTTCCTACAATGAGCAGTTCTTC	CASSLVSYNEQFF
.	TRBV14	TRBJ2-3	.	TGTGCCAGCAGCCAAGATCTTTCTTCCGCTACCCAGTATTTT	CASSQDLSSATQYF
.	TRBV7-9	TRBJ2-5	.	TGTGCCAGCAGCCGGTACAGGGAGACCCAGTACTTC	CASSRYRETQYF
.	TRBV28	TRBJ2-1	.	TGTGCCAGCGGGTGGTTCAATGAGCAGTTCTTC	CASGWFNEQFF
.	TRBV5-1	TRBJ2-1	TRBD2	TGCGCCAGCGGAATGGCGGGAGTATCCTACAATGAGCAGTTCTTC	CASGMAGVSYNEQFF
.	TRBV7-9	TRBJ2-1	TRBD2	TGTGCCAGCCACCTAAGCGGGAGTACCTACAATGAGCAGTTCTTC	CASHLSGSTYNEQFF
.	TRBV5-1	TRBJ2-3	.	TGCGCCAGCAGCCTTCAGACATCAGATACGCAGTATTTT	CASSLQTSDTQYF
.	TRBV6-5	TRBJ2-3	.	TGTGCCAGCACCCCGGGCCTCACAGATACGCAGTATTTT	CASTPGLTDTQYF
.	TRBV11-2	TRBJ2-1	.	TGTGCCAGCAGCTTACAGGCGGAACCGTGGAGGAGCTCCTACAATGAGCAGTTCTTC	CASSLQAEPWRSSYNEQFF
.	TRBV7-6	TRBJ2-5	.	TGTGCCAGCAGCTCAGGGCCCGGGGGGACCCAGTACTTC	CASSSGPGGTQYF
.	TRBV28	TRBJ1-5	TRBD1	TGTGCCGGCCAGGGACAGCCCCAACCTGGGGGCAATCAGCCCCAGCATTTT	CAGQGQPQPGGNQPQHF
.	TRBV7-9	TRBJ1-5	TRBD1	TGTGCCAGCAGCACATCCCGGGCAGGGGGTGGCAATCAGCCCCAGCATTTT	CASSTSRAGGGNQPQHF
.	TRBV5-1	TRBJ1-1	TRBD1	TGCGCCAGCTATTCAGGGGGCGCGAACACTGAAGCTTTCTTT	CASYSGGANTEAFF
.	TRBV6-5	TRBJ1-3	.	TGTGCCAGCAGCCCACAGGGCATTGGAAACACCATATATTTT	CASSPQGIGNTIYF
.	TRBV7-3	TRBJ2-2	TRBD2	TGTGCCAGCAGAACAGACAGACCGGGACTAGGGACCGGGGAGCTGTTTTTT	CASRTDRPGLGTGELFF
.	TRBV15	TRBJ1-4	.	TGTGCCACCAGCAGAGAATATGCAACTAATGAAAAACTGTTTTTT	CATSREYATNEKLFF
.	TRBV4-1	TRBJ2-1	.	TGCGCCAGCAGCCATTTCCCTACTGCCGGGGCTGGCAATGAGCAGTTCTTC	CASSHFPTAGAGNEQFF
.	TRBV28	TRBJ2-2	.	TGTGCCAGCAGAAGGAACAGCGCGAACACCGGGGAGCTGTTTTTT	CASRRNSANTGELFF
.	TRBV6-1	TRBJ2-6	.	TGTGCCAGCAGTGATGGACACAAAATGTCTGGGGCCAACGTCCTGACTTTC	CASSDGHKMSGANVLTF
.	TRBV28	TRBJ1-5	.	TGTGCCAGCAGTTTACCCCTCCAAACCCGGGGCAATCAGCCCCAGCATTTT	CASSLPLQTRGNQPQHF
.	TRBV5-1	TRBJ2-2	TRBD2	TGCGCCAGCAGCTTACTAGCGGGAGAGTCCGGGGAGCTGTTTTTT	CASSLLAGESGELFF
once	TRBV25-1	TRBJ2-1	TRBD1	TGTGCCAGCTCCCCCTTCAGGGGGCTTAATGAGCAGTTCTTC	CASSPFRGLNEQFF
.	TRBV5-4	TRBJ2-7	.	TGTGCCAGCAGCTCCATCACTAATCCCTACGAGCAGTACTTC	CASSSITNPYEQYF
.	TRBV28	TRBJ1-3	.	TGTGCCAGCAGTTTTGGCCTAACCGGAAACACCATATATTTT	CASSFGLTGNTIYF
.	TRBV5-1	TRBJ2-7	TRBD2	TGCGCCAGCAGCTGGGGACTAGCGGACTACTACGAGCAGTACTTC	CASSWGLADYYEQYF
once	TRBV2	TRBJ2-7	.	TGTGCCAGCCTCCCGGGGGGCGGGAGCTACGAGCAGTACTTC	CASLPGGGSYEQYF
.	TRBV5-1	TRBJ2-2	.	TGCGCCAGCAGCCAACTCTTGGGGACCGGGGAGCTGTTTTTT	CASSQLLGTGELFF
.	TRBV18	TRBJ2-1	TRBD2	TGTGCCAGCTCCGGACTAGCGGGAGGGGTTGAGCAGTTCTTC	CASSGLAGGVEQFF
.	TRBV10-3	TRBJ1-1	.	TGTGCCATCAGTGGCGGGGAACGGTCTATGAACACTGAAGCTTTCTTT	CAISGGERSMNTEAFF
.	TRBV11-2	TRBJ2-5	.	TGTGCCAGCAGTTCGGAGCACGGAGAGACCCAGTACTTC	CASSSEHGETQYF
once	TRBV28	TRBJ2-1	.	TGTGCCAGCAGATTGGGGACATTCAATGAGCAGTTCTTC	CASRLGTFNEQFF
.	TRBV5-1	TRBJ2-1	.	TGCGCCAGCAGCCCGTATCCCCCAAAGGGCAATGAGCAGTTCTTC	CASSPYPPKGNEQFF
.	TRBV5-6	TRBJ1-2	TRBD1	TGTGCCAGCAGCTTGGTTGTTGTACAGGGGGAAGGCTACACCTTC	CASSLVVVQGEGYTF
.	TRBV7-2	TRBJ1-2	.	TGTGCCAGCAGCGTCTCCGGGACGGATGATTATGGCTACACCTTC	CASSVSGTDDYGYTF
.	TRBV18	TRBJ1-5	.	TGTGCCAGCTCTCTGGACAGCATAAATCAGCCCCAGCATTTT	CASSLDSINQPQHF
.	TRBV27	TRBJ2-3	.	TGTGCCAGCAGTACCAATGGGTGGGATACGCAGTATTTT	CASSTNGWDTQYF
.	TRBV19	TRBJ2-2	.	TGTGCCAGTAACTGGCACGGGGAGCTGTTTTTT	CASNWHGELFF
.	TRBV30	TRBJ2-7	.	TGTGCCTGGAGCGGCCCTCAGGGAAGCGAGCAGTACTTC	CAWSGPQGSEQYF
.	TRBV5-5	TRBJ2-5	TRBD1	TGTGCCAGCAGAAGCGGGACAGGGGGTCAAGAGACCCAGTACTTC	CASRSGTGGQETQYF
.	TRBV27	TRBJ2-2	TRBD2	TGTGCCAGCAGTTTATTCGGGGGGAGCACCGGGGAGCTGTTTTTT	CASSLFGGSTGELFF
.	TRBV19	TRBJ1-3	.	TGTGCCAGTAAGCTTACCGGGACAATTGTATCGACTCCGACTGGAAACACCATATATTTT	CASKLTGTIVSTPTGNTIYF
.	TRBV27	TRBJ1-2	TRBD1	TGTGCCAGCAGGGGGACCCGGGACAGGGGGCCCTATAACTATGGCTACACCTTC	CASRGTRDRGPYNYGYTF